The clone carrying this TCR beta chain was detected only once. This record comes from a study of blood T cell repertoires in COVID-19. Background on the study: Specimens from acute and convalescent COVID-19 originated in the United States, Italy and Spain.

J gave up 4 bases and V 3 bases, and 8 bases lay outside the gene matches. Per germline, CDR1 WSHSY and CDR2 SAAADI. The CDR3 is 15 residues long. TCRdb's table, derived via immunoSEQ multiplex PCR, lists solely in-frame clones and lacks some. This table has about 220,000 clones, around 82% appearing once. Specimen: peripheral blood. The V gene is TRBV10-2, the J gene TRBJ2-7; 8 positions agree with TRBD2. This receptor was obtained from a woman in her 70s with acute or convalescent COVID-19. CDR3 amino acids: CASSEPSGGDYEQYF. CDR3 DNA sequence: TGCGCCAGCAGTGAACCCAGCGGGGGAGATTACGAGCAGTACTTC.